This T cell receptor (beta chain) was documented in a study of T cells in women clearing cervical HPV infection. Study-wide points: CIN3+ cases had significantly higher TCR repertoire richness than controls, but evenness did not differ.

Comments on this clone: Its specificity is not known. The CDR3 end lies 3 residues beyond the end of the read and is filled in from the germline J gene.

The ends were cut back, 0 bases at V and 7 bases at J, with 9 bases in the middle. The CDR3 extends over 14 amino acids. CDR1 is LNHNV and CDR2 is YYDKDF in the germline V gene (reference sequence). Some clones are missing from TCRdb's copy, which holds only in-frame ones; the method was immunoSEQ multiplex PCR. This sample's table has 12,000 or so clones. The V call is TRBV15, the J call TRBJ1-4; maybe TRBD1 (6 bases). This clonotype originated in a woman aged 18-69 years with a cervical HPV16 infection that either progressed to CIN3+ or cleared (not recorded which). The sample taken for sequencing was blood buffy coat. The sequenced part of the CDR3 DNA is TGTGCCACCAGCAGAGACAGGGGCGGTGAAAAA. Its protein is CATSRDRGGEK. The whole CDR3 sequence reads CATSRDRGGEKLFF.